What follows are 31 T cell receptor beta chains derived from one specimen sequenced in a study of cytomegalovirus exposure and HLA in healthy donors (dated by TCRdb to about 2017). Library construction relied on the immunoSEQ multiplex PCR assay. For the multiplex PCR, a mixture combining 60 forward primers for TCR Vbeta segments and 13 reverse primers for TCR Jbeta segments was used. TCRdb retrieved this table from immuneACCESS and kept in-frame rearrangements only. Not all clones are present; in checked studies, unresolved V genes account for under half, and no reason is known for the remainder. This sample gives about 260,000 clones in total; 84% of them show up just once. About 2% of the sample is in the top ten clones. Sequenced material: PBMCs. These receptors were taken from a middle-aged woman in good health and CMV-seropositive.

The chain uses TRBV19 and TRBJ1-4; no clear D. The germline V gene has CDR1 LNHDA and CDR2 SQIVND (reference sequence). The CDR3 is 15 residues long. Trimming took off 4 bases at V and 7 bases at J, with 16 bases between the two ends. This CDR3 reads CASSSGEVRVEKLFF. As DNA, the CDR3 is TGTGCCAGTAGTAGCGGGGAGGTGAGGGTTGAAAAACTGTTTTTT.

The chain is built from TRBV5-6 and TRBJ2-7; TRBD2 aligns across 8 bases. This CDR3 region has 16 residues. J lost 1 base, V lost 1 base, and 7 bases had no gene match. Looked up from germline, CDR1 is SGHDT and CDR2 is YYEEEE. Here the CDR3 reads CASSLRSTSDSYEQYF. For the CDR3, the DNA is TGTGCCAGCAGCTTGAGGTCGACTAGCGATTCCTACGAGCAGTACTTC.

J is TRBJ2-7 and V is TRBV5-1, with TRBD2 identical over 12 bases. V shed 0 bases, J shed 6 bases, and the junction held 4 bases outside the gene matches. The CDR3 length is 15 residues. Germline CDR1 reads SGHRS; CDR2 reads YFSETQ. The DNA for the CDR3 is TGCGCCAGCAGCTTGGGACTAGCGGGAGCCCTCGAGCAGTACTTC. Translation gives CASSLGLAGALEQYF.

The rearrangement links TRBV7-2 to TRBJ1-1; perhaps TRBD1 as D (5 bases). Per the germline V gene, CDR1 is SGHTA and CDR2 is FQGNSA. This CDR3 contains 14 residues. Trimming took 1 base from V and 5 from J, leaving 11 bases between them. CDR3 protein: CASSLGGVGTEAFF. The CDR3 bases are TGTGCCAGCAGCTTAGGGGGCGTCGGGACTGAAGCTTTCTTT.

The rearrangement links TRBV7-8 to TRBJ1-5, with D possibly matching TRBD1 (6 bases). V was clipped by 1 base and J by 6 bases, with 13 bases between them. In germline, CDR1 is SGHVS, CDR2 FQNEAQ. CDR3 size: 15 residues. In nucleotides, the CDR3 is TGTGCCAGCAGCTTAGGCAGGGGACCTCGTCAGCCCCAGCATTTT. This translates into CASSLGRGPRQPQHF.

The J gene is TRBJ1-4, the V gene TRBV2, with D maybe TRBD1 (6 bases). There are 13 residues in the CDR3. Between the trimmed V and J ends, which lost 11 bases and 6 bases, there was a span of 16 bases. The germline V gene encodes CDR1 SNHLY and CDR2 FYNNEI. Written as DNA, the CDR3 is TGTGCCTGTGCCCAGGGGAGCGATGAAAAACTGTTTTTT. It translates to CACAQGSDEKLFF. Full variable domain (outside the CDR3, taken from reference TRBV2 and TRBJ1-4): EPEVTQTPSHQVTQMGQEVILRCVPISNHLYFYWYRQILGQKVEFLVSFYNNEISEKSEIFDDQFSVERPDGSNFTLKIRSTKLEDSAMYFCACAQGSDEKLFFGSGTQLSVL.

The chain links TRBV7-2 to TRBJ2-7; TRBD2 matches 7 bases. Per germline, CDR1 SGHTA and CDR2 FQGNSA. This CDR3 contains 16 residues. The junction had 7 bases not matched to a gene; V was cut back by 2 bases and J by 0 bases. This chain's CDR3 is CASSLLGSGSSYEQYF. The CDR3 DNA is TGTGCCAGCAGCTTACTTGGTAGCGGGTCCTCCTACGAGCAGTACTTC.

The V and J genes are TRBV30 and TRBJ1-3; D gene unclear. The CDR3 totals 14 residues. V lost 2 bases, J lost 2 bases, and 10 bases lay in between. Germline assignment: CDR1 GTSNPN and CDR2 SVGIG (reference sequence). Here the CDR3 DNA reads TGTGCCTGGAGTCAAATCTACGCTGGAAACACCATATATTTT. It is translated as CAWSQIYAGNTIYF.

The genes are TRBV2 and TRBJ1-4; 9 bases are a match to TRBD1. This CDR3 is built from 15 residues. The V segment lost 6 bases and the J segment 1 base; nucleotides outside the gene matches: 3. Germline CDR1 SNHLY, CDR2 FYNNEI. The chain's CDR3 is CASSGQGLTNEKLFF. In DNA form, the CDR3 reads TGTGCCAGCAGCGGACAGGGGCTAACTAATGAAAAACTGTTTTTT.

The V call is TRBV15, the J call TRBJ2-4; D remains ambiguous. Germline V lookup: CDR1 LNHNV, CDR2 YYDKDF (reference sequence). This CDR3 has 15 residues. Deletions cut 0 bases from V and 7 bases from J, with 13 bases between. Here the CDR3 DNA reads TGTGCCACCAGCAGAGATGCCTCAGGTGGCAACATTCAGTACTTC. Its protein is CATSRDASGGNIQYF.

This clone was seen a handful of times. The chain joins TRBV28 to TRBJ1-4; possibly TRBD1 for D (6 bases). There are 14 residues in the CDR3. Looked up from germline, CDR1 is MDHEN and CDR2 is SYDVKM. With 4 bases removed from V and 8 bases from J, the gap between germline ends came to 14 bases. In nucleotides, the CDR3 is TGTGCCAGCAGTTCGACAGGAGGTAGCGAAAAACTGTTTTTT. It translates to CASSSTGGSEKLFF.

The CDR3 spells CAWGLEWGGEQFF. CDR3 nucleotide sequence: TGTGCCTGGGGACTGGAATGGGGGGGTGAGCAGTTCTTC. The rearrangement links TRBV30 to TRBJ2-1; 7 bases line up with TRBD2. The CDR3 loop spans 13 amino acids. Trimming cost V 5 bases and J 9 bases; bases outside gene matches: 10. The germline V gene has CDR1 GTSNPN and CDR2 SVGIG (reference sequence). Full variable domain (rest looked up from reference TRBV30 and TRBJ2-1): SQTIHQWPATLVQPVGSPLSLECTVEGTSNPNLYWYRQAAGRGLQLLFYSVGIGQISSEVPQNLSASRPQDRQFILSSKKLLLSDSGFYLCAWGLEWGGEQFFGPGTRLTVL.

The chain couples TRBV27 to TRBJ2-3; D is perhaps TRBD1 (5 bases). V lost 5 bases and J 4 bases, leaving 19 bases between the germline ends. The CDR3 runs 16 residues. Per germline, CDR1 MNHEY and CDR2 SMNVEV (reference sequence). The CDR3 here is CASSLQGTRTADTQYF. The CDR3, as DNA: TGTGCCAGCAGTCTCCAGGGTACCCGTACGGCAGATACGCAGTATTTT.

The count of this clone is one. Germline and junction disagree at one end, which may indicate a read error. This chain connects TRBV5-4 to TRBJ2-7; 7 nucleotides line up with TRBD2. From germline, CDR1 is SGHNT and CDR2 YYREEE (reference sequence). The CDR3 totals 14 residues. The CDR3 bases are TGTGCCAGCAGCCACCGGGACTACTCCAACGAGCAGTACTTC. This sequence encodes CASSHRDYSNEQYF.

J is TRBJ1-4 and V is TRBV29-1, with 12 bases matching TRBD1. After removal of 5 bases from V and 8 bases from J, the junction contained 9 bases not matched to a gene. The germline gives CDR1 SQVTM, CDR2 ANQGSEA. The CDR3 runs 15 residues. The CDR3 sequence is CSVPSSGTGGEKLFF. The CDR3 DNA follows: TGCAGCGTTCCGTCCTCCGGGACAGGGGGCGAAAAACTGTTTTTT. The variable domain in full, with the rest retrieved from reference TRBV29-1 and TRBJ1-4, is SAVISQKPSRDICQRGTSLTIQCQVDSQVTMMFWYRQQPGQSLTLIATANQGSEATYESGFVIDKFPISRPNLTFSTLTVSNMSPEDSSIYLCSVPSSGTGGEKLFFGSGTQLSVL.

The chain recombines TRBV4-2 with TRBJ2-3; possible D gene TRBD1, 6 bases. In germline, CDR1 is LGHNA, CDR2 YNFKEQ. The CDR3 is 15 residues long. V was shortened by 5 bases and J by 0 bases, with 12 bases between the two germline ends. The CDR3 spells CASSTRQVSTDTQYF. The CDR3 DNA follows: TGTGCCAGCAGCACTCGACAGGTTAGCACAGATACGCAGTATTTT.

The chain has TRBV4-2 and TRBJ2-3; 9 bases fit TRBD2. Germline trimming cut 2 bases from V and 0 bases from J; bases unmatched to any gene: 3. The CDR3 has 16 residues. The germline V gene encodes CDR1 LGHNA and CDR2 YNFKEQ. This CDR3 reads CASSQKTSGSTDTQYF. For the CDR3, the DNA is TGTGCCAGCAGCCAAAAGACTAGCGGCAGCACAGATACGCAGTATTTT.

The J gene is TRBJ1-2, the V gene TRBV28; 9 bases fit TRBD1. V was pared by 3 bases and J by 7 bases, with 3 bases of the junction left unmatched. Looked up from germline, CDR1 is MDHEN and CDR2 is SYDVKM. This CDR3 comprises 13 residues. The CDR3 nucleotides read TGTGCCAGCAGTTTGGGACAGGGTATTGGCTACACCTTC. Residues: CASSLGQGIGYTF.

The rearrangement uses TRBV7-9 and TRBJ2-2, with a weak D call TRBD1 (6 bases). Germline V gene sequence: CDR1 SEHNR, CDR2 FQNEAQ (reference sequence). The CDR3 has 15 residues. V was cut by 4 bases and J by 4 bases, with 13 bases left in between. CDR3 nucleotides: TGTGCCAGCAGCTCGGGGACACCGGCCACCGGGGAGCTGTTTTTT. It yields the protein CASSSGTPATGELFF.

V is TRBV6-5 and J is TRBJ2-5; 10 nucleotides match TRBD2. Germline assignment: CDR1 MNHEY and CDR2 SVGAGI. This CDR3 comprises 15 residues. The ends lost 4 bases at V and 5 bases at J; junction bases unmatched: 7. CDR3 residues: CASSSFLAGEETQYF. In DNA form, the CDR3 reads TGTGCCAGCAGTTCCTTTCTAGCGGGAGAGGAGACCCAGTACTTC.

The genes are TRBV27 and TRBJ1-2; TRBD1 might be the D (6 bases). Per germline, CDR1 MNHEY and CDR2 SMNVEV (reference sequence). Trimming shortened V by 5 bases and J by 7 bases, and 14 bases separated the two germline ends. There are 13 residues in the CDR3. CDR3 amino acids: CASSRGFRGGYTF. For the CDR3, the DNA is TGTGCCAGCAGTAGGGGGTTTAGGGGTGGCTACACCTTC.

This chain joins TRBV11-3 and TRBJ1-2, with D perhaps matching TRBD1 (5 bases). There are 14 residues in the CDR3. Germline assignment: CDR1 SGHNT and CDR2 YENEEA. Trimming took 0 bases from V and 4 from J, leaving 9 bases between them. The CDR3 DNA follows: TGTGCCAGCAGCTTAGATCGGGGGAGCTATGGCTACACCTTC. Translated: CASSLDRGSYGYTF.

V usage is TRBV2 and J usage is TRBJ2-1; D not resolved. The V end lost 6 bases, the J end lost 3 bases, and 12 bases lay between the germline ends. Per the germline V gene, CDR1 is SNHLY and CDR2 is FYNNEI. The CDR3 is 14 residues long. CDR3 residues: CASRQHDNYNEQFF. CDR3 coding DNA: TGTGCCAGCAGACAGCACGATAACTACAATGAGCAGTTCTTC.

The chain has TRBV15 and TRBJ2-3, with 13 positions matching TRBD2. Germline trimming cut 8 bases from V and 4 bases from J; bases unmatched to any gene: 6. There are 15 residues in the CDR3. Germline V gives CDR1 LNHNV, CDR2 YYDKDF (reference sequence). This chain's CDR3 is CATQGLAGRPDTQYF. CDR3 bases: TGTGCCACCCAGGGACTAGCGGGAAGGCCAGATACGCAGTATTTT.

This clone was detected once. The chain uses TRBV27 and TRBJ1-2, with D perhaps TRBD1 (6 bases). Germline CDR1 reads MNHEY; CDR2 reads SMNVEV (reference sequence). The CDR3 covers 12 residues. Trimming took 0 bases from V and 10 from J, leaving 9 bases between them. The CDR3, as DNA: TGTGCCAGCAGTTTATCGACAGGTCCCTACACCTTC. Protein: CASSLSTGPYTF.

The genes are TRBV4-2 and TRBJ2-3, with 7 bases matching TRBD2. Germline CDR1 LGHNA, CDR2 YNFKEQ. The CDR3 totals 16 residues. Germline trimming cut 3 bases from V and 1 base from J; bases unmatched to any gene: 7. CDR3 in DNA: TGTGCCAGCAGCCACCAGAGCGGGATTGGCACAGATACGCAGTATTTT. It encodes CASSHQSGIGTDTQYF.

This clone was picked up one time. This chain connects TRBV27 to TRBJ2-3; TRBD2 aligns across 12 bases. The length of the CDR3 is 15 residues. The junction had 3 bases not matched to a gene; V was cut back by 2 bases and J by 6 bases. The germline gives CDR1 MNHEY, CDR2 SMNVEV (reference sequence). The CDR3 here is CASSLGLAGGDTQYF. The CDR3 DNA sequence: TGTGCCAGCAGTTTAGGGCTAGCGGGGGGGGATACGCAGTATTTT.

This clone was counted only a few times. V usage is TRBV19 and J usage is TRBJ1-1, with D unclear. CDR1 is LNHDA, CDR2 SQIVND, per germline (reference sequence). V was pared by 0 bases and J by 5 bases, with 10 bases between. This CDR3 has 14 residues. The CDR3 DNA reads TGTGCCAGTAGTATAGATCTGGGAGGTACTGAAGCTTTCTTT. Its translation is CASSIDLGGTEAFF. Full variable domain (rest looked up from reference TRBV19 and TRBJ1-1): DGGITQSPKYLFRKEGQNVTLSCEQNLNHDAMYWYRQDPGQGLRLIYYSQIVNDFQKGDIAEGYSVSREKKESFPLTVTSAQKNPTAFYLCASSIDLGGTEAFFGQGTRLTVV.

The gene calls are TRBV7-9 and TRBJ1-1, with D perhaps TRBD1 (5 bases). The ends were cut back, 1 base at V and 0 bases at J, with 6 bases in the middle. CDR3 size: 14 residues. Germline V CDR1 and CDR2: SEHNR, FQNEAQ (reference sequence). CDR3 coding DNA: TGTGCCAGCAGCTTAGAGGGGATGAACACTGAAGCTTTCTTT. It specifies CASSLEGMNTEAFF.

The chain uses TRBV2 and TRBJ2-2, with 7 bases that match TRBD1. Germline CDR1 SNHLY, CDR2 FYNNEI. V lost 5 bases and J lost 5; bases outside the gene matches: 8. The CDR3 is 15 amino acids. CDR3 coding DNA: TGTGCCAGCAGTATCACAGGGGACGGAACCGGGGAGCTGTTTTTT. Its translation is CASSITGDGTGELFF.

This rearrangement joins TRBV5-4 to TRBJ1-4; D is perhaps TRBD1 (5 bases). V was trimmed by 4 bases and J by 5 bases, leaving 15 bases between them. Germline CDR1 reads SGHNT; CDR2 reads YYREEE (reference sequence). This CDR3 contains 15 residues. In nucleotides, the CDR3 is TGTGCCAGCAGCCAATACCGACAGACAAATGAAAAACTGTTTTTT. Protein sequence: CASSQYRQTNEKLFF.